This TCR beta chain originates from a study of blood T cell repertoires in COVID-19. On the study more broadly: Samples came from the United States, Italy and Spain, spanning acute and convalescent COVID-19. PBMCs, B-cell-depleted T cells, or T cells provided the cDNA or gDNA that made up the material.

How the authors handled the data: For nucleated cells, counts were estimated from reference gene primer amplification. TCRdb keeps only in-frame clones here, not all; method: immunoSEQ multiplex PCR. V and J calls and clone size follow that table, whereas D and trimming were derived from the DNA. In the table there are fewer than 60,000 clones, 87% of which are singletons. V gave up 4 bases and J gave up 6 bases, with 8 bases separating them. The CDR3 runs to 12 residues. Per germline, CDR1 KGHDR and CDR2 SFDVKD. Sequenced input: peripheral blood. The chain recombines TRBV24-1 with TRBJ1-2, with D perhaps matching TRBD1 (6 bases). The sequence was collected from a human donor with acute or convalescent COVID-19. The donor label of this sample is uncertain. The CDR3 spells CATSEQGHGYTF. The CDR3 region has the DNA TGTGCCACCAGTGAACAGGGACATGGCTACACCTTC.